This T cell receptor (beta chain) was captured by sequencing in a study of blood T cell repertoires in COVID-19. Study overall: The origin of the acute and convalescent COVID-19 samples was the United States, Italy and Spain. Sample material is recorded as cDNA or gDNA derived from T cells, B-cell-depleted T cells, or PBMCs.

Sequencing was performed with immunoSEQ multiplex PCR; in TCRdb, only in-frame clones are kept and a portion is missing. The table has some 100,000 clones, over 70% seen once. V shed 7 bases and J shed 0 bases, with 12 bases lying between them. Germline CDR1 reads MNHEY; CDR2 reads SVGAGI. This CDR3 has 14 residues. The sequence came from a man in his 60s with acute or convalescent COVID-19. The material sequenced was peripheral blood. The chain is built from TRBV6-5 and TRBJ1-1, with no clear D. In DNA form, the CDR3 reads TGTGCCAGCACCTTACACCCAGTGAACACTGAAGCTTTCTTT. It is translated as CASTLHPVNTEAFF.